The rows below give T cell receptor beta chains drawn from one sample of a study of T-cell reconstitution after alpha-beta-depleted transplantation in children. TCRdb re-called the PCR reads with MiXCR, one entry per CDR3 protein. Of fewer than 95,000 distinct CDR3 sequences in the sample, 10% to 15% were seen once. Specimen: PBMCs from the stem cell graft donor, collected from the stem cell graft. The receptors here all came from a human donor who donated a stem cell graft to a child with inherited bone marrow failure. Both conserved end residues are part of each CDR3. The D gene is left open where the match is weak. The listing skips clone size in some rows; elsewhere it reads once, few, many or a size class.

clone size,D gene,V gene,J gene,CDR3 DNA,CDR3 protein
NA,NA,TRBV5-1,TRBJ1-4,TGCGCCAGCAGCTTGGCGCAGGATGAAAAACTGTTTTTT,CASSLAQDEKLFF
many,NA,TRBV5-1,TRBJ2-7,TGCGCCAGCAGCTTGGCCCAGGGGCTTTACGAGCAGTACTTC,CASSLAQGLYEQYF
many,TRBD1,TRBV20-1,TRBJ2-4,TGCAGTGCGCGGAAATACTGGACAGGCCTAGCCAAAAACATTCAGTACTTC,CSARKYWTGLAKNIQYF
many,TRBD1,TRBV6-5,TRBJ1-2,TGTGCCAGCAGTTACTCGGGACAGCTCTATGGCTACACCTTC,CASSYSGQLYGYTF
many,TRBD1,TRBV20-1,TRBJ2-7,TGCAGCCTTCCCGACAGGGGGTCCAACGAGCAGTACTTC,CSLPDRGSNEQYF
many,NA,TRBV5-1,TRBJ2-7,TGCGCCAGCAGCTTGGCCCCCGGGACCCCCTACGAGCAGTACTTC,CASSLAPGTPYEQYF
many,TRBD2,TRBV5-5,TRBJ2-1,TGTGCCAGCAGCTTCATAGCGGGAACCTACAATGAGCAGTTCTTC,CASSFIAGTYNEQFF
NA,NA,TRBV5-1,TRBJ2-7,TGCGCCAGCAGCGGCGGACAGTCGGCCTACGAGCAGTACTTC,CASSGGQSAYEQYF
many,TRBD2,TRBV5-1,TRBJ2-1,TGCGCCAGCAGCTTGGCAGCGGGAGGGCCCAATGAGCAGTTCTTC,CASSLAAGGPNEQFF
NA,TRBD2,TRBV7-3,TRBJ2-2,TGTGCCAGCAGCTCGCGGCTAGCGGGAGAGTTGAACACCGGGGAGCTGTTTTTT,CASSSRLAGELNTGELFF
many,NA,TRBV10-3,TRBJ2-1,TGTGCCATCAGTGAGTCCGGCCCCCAGGGCTCCTACAATGAGCAGTTCTTC,CAISESGPQGSYNEQFF
many,TRBD1,TRBV18,TRBJ2-1,TGTGCCAGCTCACCAAGAGCGGGGACAGGGGTTGCTGAGCAGTTCTTC,CASSPRAGTGVAEQFF
many,TRBD1,TRBV7-2,TRBJ1-3,TGTGCCAGCAGCACGGGACAGGGAAACACCATATATTTT,CASSTGQGNTIYF
NA,NA,TRBV7-2,TRBJ2-7,TGTGCCAGCAGCCCCTCTCCTTCGATCTACGAGCAGTACTTC,CASSPSPSIYEQYF
many,NA,TRBV12-3/TRBV12-4,TRBJ2-5,TGTGCCAGCAGTCTTACTCGACCCACATTCCAAGAGACCCAGTACTTC,CASSLTRPTFQETQYF
many,NA,TRBV7-2,TRBJ2-3,TGTGCCAGCAGCTTGCGACAGGCAAACACAGATACGCAGTATTTT,CASSLRQANTDTQYF
many,NA,TRBV7-8,TRBJ2-6,TGTGCCAGCTCCGCCCCGGGGGCTGGGGCCAACGTCCTGACTTTC,CASSAPGAGANVLTF
many,TRBD2,TRBV5-6,TRBJ2-1,TGTGCCAGCAGCTTGGGAGCGGGAGGGCCCAATGAGCAGTTCTTC,CASSLGAGGPNEQFF
few,NA,TRBV5-1,TRBJ2-7,TGCGCCAGCAGCTTGAGCAGGGATAACGAGCAGTACTTC,CASSLSRDNEQYF
many,TRBD2,TRBV4-3,TRBJ2-7,TGCGCCAGCAGCCAGGACTCTAGCGGGAGCTCCTACGAGCAGTACTTC,CASSQDSSGSSYEQYF
many,NA,TRBV19,TRBJ2-7,TGTGCCAGTAGCACCCAGGGGACTTACGAGCAGTACTTC,CASSTQGTYEQYF
many,NA,TRBV11-2,TRBJ2-1,TGTGCCAGCAGCCCGGGCCCCCTCTCCTACAATGAGCAGTTCTTC,CASSPGPLSYNEQFF
few,NA,TRBV28,TRBJ2-1,TGTGCCAGCAGTACCATAGTAAGTGAGCAGTTCTTC,CASSTIVSEQFF
NA,TRBD2,TRBV5-4,TRBJ2-2,TGTGCCAGCAGCTTGTATCAGCGGGGGGCCCGGACCGGGGAGCTGTTTTTT,CASSLYQRGARTGELFF
NA,TRBD1,TRBV19,TRBJ2-2,TGTGCCAGTAGTCTCGGGACAGGCACCGGGGAGCTGTTTTTT,CASSLGTGTGELFF
many,NA,TRBV29-1,TRBJ2-3,TGCAGCGTTGCCGGGACCGTACTTTCTAGCACAGATACGCAGTATTTT,CSVAGTVLSSTDTQYF
medium-sized,NA,TRBV7-9,TRBJ1-2,TGTGCCAGCAGCTCCCAAAGCGCGACCGGGGGCTACACCTTC,CASSSQSATGGYTF
many,NA,TRBV3-1,TRBJ2-1,TGTGCCAGCAGCCAAGGGATGAGGAATGAGCAGTTCTTC,CASSQGMRNEQFF
NA,NA,TRBV5-4,TRBJ1-1,TGTGCTAGCAGCTTGGCCGGGTCCTTCATCGCTGAAGCTTTCTTT,CASSLAGSFIAEAFF
many,NA,TRBV7-9,TRBJ1-1,TGTGCCAGCAGCTTAGTTGCAGGTGAAGCTTTCTTT,CASSLVAGEAFF
many,NA,TRBV28,TRBJ2-1,TGTGCCAGCAGTCTGCAGGGGTCCTACAATGAGCAGTTCTTC,CASSLQGSYNEQFF
NA,TRBD1,TRBV5-1,TRBJ2-1,TGCGCCAGCAGCCCCGGGACAGAAGACAATGAGCAGTTCTTC,CASSPGTEDNEQFF
few,NA,TRBV28,TRBJ2-1,TGTGCCAGCAGTTTGAGGCCCTTCCCCAATGAGCAGTTCTTC,CASSLRPFPNEQFF
many,TRBD2,TRBV20-1,TRBJ2-1,TGCAGTGCTAGAGGTCGCGGGAGGGCCTACAATGAGCAGTTCTTC,CSARGRGRAYNEQFF
many,TRBD1,TRBV5-1,TRBJ2-6,TGCGCCAGCAGAAAGGGGACAGCCTCTGGGGCCAACGTCCTGACTTTC,CASRKGTASGANVLTF
many,TRBD1,TRBV5-1,TRBJ1-2,TGCGCCAGCAGCCCGGGACAGGGGGGCGACTATGGCTACACCTTC,CASSPGQGGDYGYTF
NA,TRBD2,TRBV29-1,TRBJ2-1,TGCAGCGTTGCGGGCGGGGGAGAATTCTTCCGGCCATACAATGAGCAGTTCTTC,CSVAGGGEFFRPYNEQFF
NA,NA,TRBV11-1,TRBJ2-2,TGTGCCAGCAGGCGGACGGGAAACACCGGGGAGCTGTTTTTT,CASRRTGNTGELFF
many,NA,TRBV18,TRBJ1-5,TGTGCCAGCTCACCACCGGCCCAGCCCTATCAGCCCCAGCATTTT,CASSPPAQPYQPQHF
many,NA,TRBV5-1,TRBJ1-2,TGCGCCAGCAGCCTGGATCATTCCTACTATGGCTACACCTTC,CASSLDHSYYGYTF
many,TRBD1,TRBV7-3,TRBJ2-6,TGTGCCAGCAGCCCGACAGGGTCGAACTCTGGGGCCAACGTCCTGACTTTC,CASSPTGSNSGANVLTF
many,NA,TRBV28,TRBJ2-7,TGTGCCAGCAGTTTAACCCCCCGCGAGCAGTACTTC,CASSLTPREQYF
NA,NA,TRBV2,TRBJ2-5,TGTGCCAGCAGTGAAGGAGATCCGGAGGAAGAGACCCAGTACTTC,CASSEGDPEEETQYF
many,NA,TRBV6-2/TRBV6-3,TRBJ2-1,TGTGCCAGCAAAGAGCCCACTGGAGAGCAGTTCTTC,CASKEPTGEQFF
many,TRBD2,TRBV7-2,TRBJ2-7,TGTGCCAGCAGCCTGCCGGCGGGAGCCGTTTCCTACGAGCAGTACTTC,CASSLPAGAVSYEQYF
many,NA,TRBV6-5,TRBJ2-1,TGTGCCAGCCATACTTTTGGGGGTAATGAGCAGTTCTTC,CASHTFGGNEQFF
few,NA,TRBV12-3/TRBV12-4,TRBJ1-4,TGTGCCAGTACACCCCAGGGAAATGAAAAACTGTTTTTT,CASTPQGNEKLFF
many,TRBD2,TRBV5-1,TRBJ2-7,TGCGCCAGCAGCTTGGTTAGCGGGAAGAGCTCCTACGAGCAGTACTTC,CASSLVSGKSSYEQYF
many,NA,TRBV12-3/TRBV12-4,TRBJ1-2,TGTGCCAGCAGTTTGTCGTGGAGGTCGGCCACCGACTATGGCTACACCTTC,CASSLSWRSATDYGYTF